A selection of T cell receptor beta chains follows, all from one sample in a study of cytomegalovirus exposure and HLA in healthy donors. TCRdb's copy holds only in-frame clones and misses some; the assay was immunoSEQ multiplex PCR. The top ten hold roughly 1.6% of the sample, which has about 170,000 clones, roughly 71% seen once. The source material was PBMCs. Receptors originate from a girl aged 5-17 years in good health and CMV-seronegative. Both conserved end residues are part of each CDR3. Each record gives: CDR3 length, V gene, clone size, J gene, D gene, CDR3 protein, CDR3 DNA. The D gene is left open where the match is weak. Only part of the rows carry a size: once, few, many, or a class if the clone is expanded.

CDR3 length: 15
V gene: TRBV6-6
clone size: NA
J gene: TRBJ2-5
D gene: TRBD1
CDR3 protein: CASSYPQGAGETQYF
CDR3 DNA: TGTGCCAGCAGTTACCCACAGGGGGCAGGGGAGACCCAGTACTTC

CDR3 length: 16
V gene: TRBV6-6
clone size: NA
J gene: TRBJ1-2
D gene: TRBD1
CDR3 protein: CASSYFTGGSAGGYTF
CDR3 DNA: TGTGCCAGCAGTTACTTTACAGGGGGATCAGCGGGTGGCTACACCTTC

CDR3 length: 15
V gene: TRBV6-5
clone size: NA
J gene: TRBJ1-3
D gene: NA
CDR3 protein: CASSLQAYSGNTIYF
CDR3 DNA: TGTGCCAGCAGTCTCCAGGCATATTCTGGAAACACCATATATTTT

CDR3 length: 15
V gene: TRBV29-1
clone size: NA
J gene: TRBJ1-3
D gene: TRBD1
CDR3 protein: CSVQGDPGTGNTIYF
CDR3 DNA: TGCAGCGTCCAGGGGGACCCTGGGACTGGAAACACCATATATTTT

CDR3 length: 13
V gene: TRBV7-9
clone size: NA
J gene: TRBJ2-7
D gene: NA
CDR3 protein: CASSLQQPYEQYF
CDR3 DNA: TGTGCCAGCAGCTTACAACAACCCTACGAGCAGTACTTC

CDR3 length: 16
V gene: TRBV27
clone size: few
J gene: TRBJ1-6
D gene: TRBD1
CDR3 protein: CASSLLGQGVGSPLHF
CDR3 DNA: TGTGCCAGCAGTTTACTCGGACAGGGAGTAGGTTCACCCCTCCACTTT

CDR3 length: 17
V gene: TRBV2
clone size: NA
J gene: TRBJ1-2
D gene: NA
CDR3 protein: CASSDSPGGEEDYGYTF
CDR3 DNA: TGTGCCAGCAGTGATTCCCCCGGGGGGGAGGAGGACTATGGCTACACCTTC

CDR3 length: 12
V gene: TRBV13
clone size: NA
J gene: TRBJ2-7
D gene: TRBD1
CDR3 protein: CASTNRGHEQYF
CDR3 DNA: TGTGCCAGCACTAACAGGGGGCATGAGCAGTACTTC

CDR3 length: 15
V gene: TRBV9
clone size: NA
J gene: TRBJ1-5
D gene: TRBD1
CDR3 protein: CASSVGAGGSQPQHF
CDR3 DNA: TGTGCCAGCAGCGTAGGGGCAGGGGGCAGTCAGCCCCAGCATTTT

CDR3 length: 12
V gene: TRBV30
clone size: NA
J gene: TRBJ2-5
D gene: TRBD2
CDR3 protein: CAWSPGGETQYF
CDR3 DNA: TGTGCCTGGAGCCCGGGGGGAGAGACCCAGTACTTC